The text below deals with one T cell receptor beta chain. No antigen is known for it. Time point noted: sample taken at primary tumor resection. Whole RNA from tumor, nontumor lung or frozen PBMC was sequenced unsorted. Patients with untreated early-stage non-small cell lung cancer, numbering approximately 70, were the donors. This CDR3 spans 14 amino acids. The V gene lost 3 bases and the J gene lost 2 bases, with 11 bases spanning the gap. CDR1 and CDR2 (germline): SGDLS, YYNGEE. All TCR cDNA molecules were individually tagged with a unique molecular identifier. Each CDR3 protein gets one entry after TCRdb re-called the 5' RACE reads with MiXCR. This table holds over 75,000 distinct CDR3 sequences, about 20% found once. The data derive from a study of spatial heterogeneity in lung cancer. Study overall: Unique TCR and UMI combinations averaged more than ten appearances each in raw reads.

Study observations and caveats: Tumor TCRs that were ubiquitous and expanded showed up in blood more at resection than follow-up.

This chain uses TRBV9 with TRBJ2-5; D is unclear. Sequencing was performed on PBMCs, taken at surgery. The sequence was collected from a male donor with early-stage non-small cell lung cancer. The CDR3 DNA is TGTGCCAGCAGCGCGTTGACTCAGCAAGAGACCCAGTACTTC. This translates into CASSALTQQETQYF.